The 22 T cell receptor beta chains below were found in one sample sequenced in a study of T-cell reconstitution after alpha-beta-depleted transplantation in children. Unique molecular identifiers were built into the TCRbeta library. TCRdb used MiXCR to reprocess the PCR reads, holding one entry per CDR3 protein. In the table there are 250,000 or so distinct CDR3 sequences, roughly 25% of which are singletons. Sequencing used PBMCs, mostly from graft donor cells, obtained 360 days after TCRalphabeta/CD19-depleted stem cell transplant. The receptors shown here come from a female patient between 2 and 10 years old who had a stem cell transplant for congenital amegakaryocytic thrombocytopenia, so the T cells may come from the graft donor.

This clonotype was observed a handful of times. The V and J genes are TRBV21-1 and TRBJ1-2. TRBV21-1 is marked as a pseudogene. The CDR3 contains 15 residues. CDR3 sequence: CASSKVEESIYGYTF. The DNA for the CDR3 is TGTGCCAGCAGCAAAGTTGAAGAGTCCATCTATGGCTACACCTTC.

A few counts support this clonotype. The rearrangement joins TRBV4-2 to TRBJ1-5, with 7 nucleotides matching TRBD1. Trimming cost V 5 bases and J 0 bases; bases outside gene matches: 4. The germline CDR1 and CDR2 sequences are LGHNA and YNFKEQ. This CDR3 region has 15 residues. The CDR3 DNA reads TGTGCCAGCAGCAACGGACAGGATAGCAATCAGCCCCAGCATTTT. It encodes CASSNGQDSNQPQHF.

This clonotype was recorded a few times. The chain is built from TRBV2 and TRBJ2-5; D could derive from TRBD1 or TRBD2 (5 bases each). Looked up from germline, CDR1 is SNHLY and CDR2 is FYNNEI. V was trimmed by 8 bases and J by 1 base, leaving 11 bases between them. The CDR3 is made up of 13 amino acids. CDR3 sequence: CASGPGTQETQYF. Here the CDR3 DNA reads TGTGCCAGCGGCCCCGGGACCCAAGAGACCCAGTACTTC.

This clonotype has a handful of counts. Germline and junction disagree at one end, which may indicate a read error. V usage is TRBV28 and J usage is TRBJ1-4; D may be TRBD1 (5 bases). The germline gives CDR1 MDHEN, CDR2 SYDVKM. CDR3 length: 16 residues. This CDR3 reads CASSLCSGAPAEKLFF. As DNA, the CDR3 is TGTGCCAGCAGTTTATGCAGTGGGGCTCCGGCGGAAAAACTTTTTTTT.

This clonotype appeared many times. V gene TRBV12-3 or TRBV12-4 combines with J gene TRBJ2-5; D ambiguous. V was shortened by 3 bases and J by 5 bases, with 13 bases between the two germline ends. This CDR3 is built from 14 residues. Here the CDR3 DNA reads TGTGCCAGCAGTTTTAATCCCGCCGCGGAGACCCAGTACTTC. Translated, it gives CASSFNPAAETQYF.

The chain uses TRBV3-1 and TRBJ2-5; no clear D. The CDR3 has 13 residues. V lost 0 bases to trimming and J lost 2 bases, with 4 bases between them. Germline CDR1 and CDR2: LGHDT and YNNKEL (reference sequence). Here the CDR3 reads CASSQEGQETQYF. Written as DNA, the CDR3 is TGTGCCAGCAGCCAAGAGGGGCAAGAGACCCAGTACTTC.

The genes are TRBV5-1 and TRBJ2-1; tentatively, D is TRBD1 (6 bases). The CDR3 is 13 amino acids. Germline assignment: CDR1 SGHRS and CDR2 YFSETQ. V lost 3 bases and J lost 8, with 12 bases in between. In DNA, the CDR3 is TGCGCCAGCAGCTGGGGACATGTGGATGAGCAGTTCTTC. This translates into CASSWGHVDEQFF.

This clonotype was counted between two and nine times. This chain uses TRBV7-2 with TRBJ1-1; TRBD1 agrees at 8 bases. Trimming at V came to 5 bases and at J to 4 bases, leaving 6 bases not matched to a gene. This CDR3 region has 14 residues. Germline CDR1 reads SGHTA; CDR2 reads FQGNSA. The CDR3 bases are TGTGCCAGCAGCGTAGAACAGGGGGTCACTGAAGCTTTCTTT. Translated, it gives CASSVEQGVTEAFF.

The J gene is TRBJ1-5, the V gene TRBV5-8, with D possibly being TRBD1 (6 bases). Between the trimmed V and J ends, which lost 1 base and 6 bases, there was a span of 14 bases. The CDR3 has 15 amino acids. In germline, CDR1 is SGHTS, CDR2 YDEGEE. The CDR3, as DNA: TGTGCCAGCAGCTTGAGCGGGGGGCTGGGTCAGCCCCAGCATTTT. It translates to CASSLSGGLGQPQHF. Full variable domain (rest looked up from reference TRBV5-8 and TRBJ1-5): EAGVTQSPTHLIKTRGQQATLRCSPISGHTSVYWYQQALGLGLQFLLWYDEGEERNRGNFPPRFSGRQFPNYSSELNVNALELEDSALYLCASSLSGGLGQPQHFGDGTRLSIL.

This clonotype was observed a few times. The chain is built from TRBV5-1 and TRBJ2-3, with D perhaps matching TRBD1 (6 bases). Per germline, CDR1 SGHRS and CDR2 YFSETQ. The CDR3 consists of 15 residues. V was trimmed by 4 bases and J by 3 bases, leaving 15 bases between them. DNA for the CDR3: TGCGCCAGCAGCATCAACAGGGTCGGGACAGATACGCAGTATTTT. Translation gives CASSINRVGTDTQYF.

This clonotype was counted only a few times. The chain has TRBV3-1 and TRBJ1-2; 8 bases align to TRBD1. CDR3 length equals 15 residues. The ends lost 4 bases at V and 2 bases at J; junction bases unmatched: 6. Germline lookup yields CDR1 LGHDT and CDR2 YNNKEL (reference sequence). The DNA of the CDR3 is TGTGCCAGCAGCCCGCGGACAGGGACCAACTATGGCTACACCTTC. It encodes CASSPRTGTNYGYTF. The full variable domain, with the rest looked up from reference TRBV3-1 and TRBJ1-2, is DTAVSQTPKYLVTQMGNDKSIKCEQNLGHDTMYWYKQDSKKFLKIMFSYNNKELIINETVPNRFSPKSPDKAHLNLHINSLELGDSAVYFCASSPRTGTNYGYTFGSGTRLTVV.

V gene TRBV20-1 combines with J gene TRBJ2-3; D is unclear. Germline-derived CDR1 and CDR2 are DFQATT and SNEGSKA (reference sequence). The V and J ends lost 2 bases and 2 bases respectively, with 5 bases between them. The CDR3 consists of 12 residues. CDR3 protein: CSARRATDTQYF. CDR3 DNA sequence: TGCAGTGCTAGAAGGGCCACAGATACGCAGTATTTT.

V gene TRBV4-2 combines with J gene TRBJ2-5; D gene ambiguous. The V end lost 0 bases, the J end lost 5 bases, and 7 bases lay between the germline ends. Germline V gives CDR1 LGHNA, CDR2 YNFKEQ. This CDR3 contains 13 residues. The CDR3 sequence: CASSQDSLETQYF. The CDR3 bases are TGTGCCAGCAGCCAAGATTCCTTGGAGACCCAGTACTTC.

The rearrangement joins TRBV4-1 to TRBJ2-7; TRBD2 matches 9 bases. The CDR3 is 16 residues long. Germline CDR1 MGHRA, CDR2 YSYEKL. With V trimmed by 0 bases and J by 2 bases, 5 bases remained unmatched. CDR3 in DNA: TGCGCCAGCAGCCAAGAAAGCGGGAGGACAACCTACGAGCAGTACTTC. Its protein is CASSQESGRTTYEQYF.

This clonotype was counted a few times. The V call is TRBV9, the J call TRBJ1-1; a possible D gene is TRBD1 (6 bases). Looked up from germline, CDR1 is SGDLS and CDR2 is YYNGEE. This CDR3 spans 18 amino acids. V lost 0 bases, J lost 4 bases, and 22 bases lay in between. DNA for the CDR3: TGTGCCAGCAGCGTAGTAGGAGGGGGGCCTCATGGGCTCACTGAAGCTTTCTTT. This sequence encodes CASSVVGGGPHGLTEAFF. Full variable domain (outside the CDR3, taken from reference TRBV9 and TRBJ1-1): DSGVTQTPKHLITATGQRVTLRCSPRSGDLSVYWYQQSLDQGLQFLIQYYNGEERAKGNILERFSAQQFPDLHSELNLSSLELGDSALYFCASSVVGGGPHGLTEAFFGQGTRLTVV.

The rearrangement links TRBV4-3 to TRBJ2-3, with D possibly matching TRBD2 (6 bases). Germline CDR1 reads LGHNA; CDR2 reads YSLEER. The CDR3 sequence is 15 residues long. The V and J ends lost 5 bases and 4 bases respectively, with 16 bases between them. The CDR3 spells CASSLVAVAADTQYF. CDR3 nucleotide sequence: TGCGCCAGCAGCTTGGTAGCGGTAGCGGCAGATACGCAGTATTTT.

This clonotype was observed a single time. The J gene is TRBJ2-3, the V gene TRBV28; D call uncertain. This CDR3 spans 13 amino acids. CDR1 and CDR2 from the germline V gene are MDHEN and SYDVKM. The germline V and J ends were trimmed by 2 bases and 6 bases, with 9 bases remaining between them. CDR3: CASSLRQADTQYF. The DNA for the CDR3 is TGTGCCAGCAGTTTAAGGCAGGCGGATACGCAGTATTTT.

CDR3 amino acids: CASSLLVHEQYF. The CDR3 DNA is TGTGCCAGCAGTTTGCTAGTCCACGAGCAGTACTTC. The chain combines TRBV12-3 or TRBV12-4 with TRBJ2-7; no definite D call. The V end lost 3 bases, the J end lost 5 bases, and 8 bases lay between the germline ends. CDR3 size: 12 residues.

J is TRBJ2-3 and V is TRBV5-1; D gene uncertain. Germline V CDR1 and CDR2: SGHRS, YFSETQ. Trimming shortened V by 0 bases and J by 2 bases, and 10 bases separated the two germline ends. The CDR3 has 15 amino acids. The CDR3 bases are TGCGCCAGCAGCTTGGATGGCGATTACACAGATACGCAGTATTTT. Translated, it gives CASSLDGDYTDTQYF.

This clonotype was counted many times. This chain connects TRBV12-3 or TRBV12-4 to TRBJ2-3; no reliable D call. The CDR3 extends over 12 amino acids. Trimming stripped 3 bases from V and 10 bases from J, with 11 bases between. The CDR3 region has the DNA TGTGCCAGCAGTTTGGAGCCCACCTCGCAGTATTTT. This translates into CASSLEPTSQYF.

This clonotype was observed a handful of times. V gene TRBV30 combines with J gene TRBJ1-3; D not resolved. V gave up 2 bases and J gave up 2 bases, with 13 bases separating them. In germline, CDR1 is GTSNPN, CDR2 SVGIG (reference sequence). This CDR3 contains 15 residues. In DNA form, the CDR3 reads TGTGCCTGGAGTCACAATCGAAGAGCTGGAAACACCATATATTTT. Translated: CAWSHNRRAGNTIYF.

The chain is built from TRBV5-1 and TRBJ2-7; 7 nucleotides align to TRBD2. There are 15 residues in the CDR3. Germline CDR1 SGHRS, CDR2 YFSETQ. V trimming: 3 bases; J trimming: 0 bases; junction bases outside the gene matches: 6. CDR3 residues: CASSYKRGTSYEQYF. For the CDR3, the DNA is TGCGCCAGCAGCTATAAGCGGGGAACCTCCTACGAGCAGTACTTC.